This T cell receptor (beta chain) is drawn from a study of shared clonotypes between healthy human individuals. The assay ran at deep level. Data came from immunoSEQ multiplex PCR; TCRdb stores just in-frame clones and leaves some out. Of roughly 680,000 clones listed, approximately 72% were seen once; the top ten hold about 1.7%. To note about this clone: Its target is unknown.

Germline V gene sequence: CDR1 SGHRS, CDR2 YFSETQ. The germline V and J ends were trimmed by 0 bases and 0 bases, with 11 bases remaining between them. There are 16 residues in the CDR3. Study-wide findings and caveats: Naive subsets generally exceeded memory subsets in estimated richness.

This sequence originates from a woman in her twenties or thirties in good health. The specimen was memory CD4+ T cells sorted from blood. Sample subset: CD45RA-negative fraction. V is TRBV5-1 and J is TRBJ2-3; tentative D call: TRBD2 (5 bases). CDR3 sequence (DNA): TGCGCCAGCAGCTTGGGCGGGCCGCCTAGCACAGATACGCAGTATTTT. The encoded protein is CASSLGGPPSTDTQYF.